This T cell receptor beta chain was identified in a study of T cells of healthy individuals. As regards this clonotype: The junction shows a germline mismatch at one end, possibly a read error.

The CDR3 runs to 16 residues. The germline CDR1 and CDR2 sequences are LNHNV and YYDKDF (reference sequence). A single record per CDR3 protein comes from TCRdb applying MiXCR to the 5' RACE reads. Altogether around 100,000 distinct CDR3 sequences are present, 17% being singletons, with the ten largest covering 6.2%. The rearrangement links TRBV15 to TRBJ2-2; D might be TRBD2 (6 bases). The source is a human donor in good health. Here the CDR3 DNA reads TGCGCCACCAGCAGTTTGTGGAGGGCGGACACCAGGGAGCTGTTTTTT. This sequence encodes CATSSLWRADTRELFF.